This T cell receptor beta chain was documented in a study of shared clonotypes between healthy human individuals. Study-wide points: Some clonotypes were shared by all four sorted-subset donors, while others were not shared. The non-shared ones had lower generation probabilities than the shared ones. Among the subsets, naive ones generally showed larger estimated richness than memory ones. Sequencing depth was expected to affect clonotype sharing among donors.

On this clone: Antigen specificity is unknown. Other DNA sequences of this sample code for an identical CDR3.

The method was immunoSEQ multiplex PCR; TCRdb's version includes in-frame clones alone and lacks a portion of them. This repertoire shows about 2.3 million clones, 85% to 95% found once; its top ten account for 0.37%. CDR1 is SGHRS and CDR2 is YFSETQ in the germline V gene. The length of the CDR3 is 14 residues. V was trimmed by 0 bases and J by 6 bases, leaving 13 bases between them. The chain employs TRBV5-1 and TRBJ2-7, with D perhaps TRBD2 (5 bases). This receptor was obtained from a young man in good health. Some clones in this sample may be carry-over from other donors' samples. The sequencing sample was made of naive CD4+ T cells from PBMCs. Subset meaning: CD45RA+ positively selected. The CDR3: CASSLAGNSGEQYF. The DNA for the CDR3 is TGCGCCAGCAGCTTGGCCGGGAATTCTGGCGAGCAGTACTTC.